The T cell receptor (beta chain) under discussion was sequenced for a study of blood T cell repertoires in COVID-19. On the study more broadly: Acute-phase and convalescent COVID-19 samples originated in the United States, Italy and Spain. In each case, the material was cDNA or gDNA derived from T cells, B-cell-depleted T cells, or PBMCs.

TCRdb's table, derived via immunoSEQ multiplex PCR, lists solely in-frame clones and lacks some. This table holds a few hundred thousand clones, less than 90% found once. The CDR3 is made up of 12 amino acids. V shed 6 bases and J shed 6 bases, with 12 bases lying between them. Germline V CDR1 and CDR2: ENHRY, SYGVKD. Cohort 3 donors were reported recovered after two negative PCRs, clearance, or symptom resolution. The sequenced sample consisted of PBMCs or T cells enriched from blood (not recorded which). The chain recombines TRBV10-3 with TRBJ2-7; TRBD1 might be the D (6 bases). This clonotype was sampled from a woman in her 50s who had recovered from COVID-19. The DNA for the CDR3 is TGTGCCATCAGAAGGGGGAGCTCCGAGCAGTACTTC. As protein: CAIRRGSSEQYF.